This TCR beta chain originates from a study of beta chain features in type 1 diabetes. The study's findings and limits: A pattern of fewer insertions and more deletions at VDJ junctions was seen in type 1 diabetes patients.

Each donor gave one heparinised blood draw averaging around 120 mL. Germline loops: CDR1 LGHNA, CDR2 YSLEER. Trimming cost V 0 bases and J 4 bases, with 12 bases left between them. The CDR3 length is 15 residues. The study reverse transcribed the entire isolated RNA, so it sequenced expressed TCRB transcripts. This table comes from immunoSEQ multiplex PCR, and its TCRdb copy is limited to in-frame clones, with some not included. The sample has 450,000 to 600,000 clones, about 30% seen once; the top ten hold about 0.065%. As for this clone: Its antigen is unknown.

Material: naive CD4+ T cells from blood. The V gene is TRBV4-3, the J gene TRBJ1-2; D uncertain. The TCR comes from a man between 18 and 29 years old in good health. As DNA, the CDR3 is TGCGCCAGCAGCCAAGATCGGAAGGGTACCTATGGCTACACCTTC. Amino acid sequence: CASSQDRKGTYGYTF.